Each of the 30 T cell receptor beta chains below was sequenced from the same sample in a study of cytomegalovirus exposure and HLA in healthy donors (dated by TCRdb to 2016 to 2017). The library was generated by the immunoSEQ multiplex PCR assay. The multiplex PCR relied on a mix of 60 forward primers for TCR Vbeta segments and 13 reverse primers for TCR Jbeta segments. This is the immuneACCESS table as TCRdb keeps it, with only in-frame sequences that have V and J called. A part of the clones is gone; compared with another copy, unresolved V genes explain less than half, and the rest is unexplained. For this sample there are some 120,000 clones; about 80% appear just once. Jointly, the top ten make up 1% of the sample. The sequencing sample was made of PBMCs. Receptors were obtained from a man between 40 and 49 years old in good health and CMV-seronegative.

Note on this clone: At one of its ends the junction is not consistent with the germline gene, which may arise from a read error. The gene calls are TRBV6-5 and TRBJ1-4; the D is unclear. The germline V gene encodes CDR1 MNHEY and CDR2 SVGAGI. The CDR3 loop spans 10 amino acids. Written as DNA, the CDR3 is TGTGCCAGCAGTGGGAGAACCTGTAGGTTT. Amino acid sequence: CASSGRTCRF.

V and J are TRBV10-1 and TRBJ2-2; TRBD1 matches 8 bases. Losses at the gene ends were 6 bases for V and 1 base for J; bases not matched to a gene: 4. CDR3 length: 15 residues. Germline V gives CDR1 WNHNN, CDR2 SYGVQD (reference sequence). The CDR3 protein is CASSPGTGNTGELFF. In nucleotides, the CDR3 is TGCGCCAGCAGCCCAGGGACAGGGAACACCGGGGAGCTGTTTTTT.

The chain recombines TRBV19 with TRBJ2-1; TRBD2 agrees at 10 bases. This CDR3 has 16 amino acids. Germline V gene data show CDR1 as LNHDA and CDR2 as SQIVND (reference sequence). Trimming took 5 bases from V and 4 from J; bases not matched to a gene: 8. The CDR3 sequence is CASSSRAGGSYNEQFF. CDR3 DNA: TGTGCCAGTAGTTCTCGAGCGGGAGGGTCTTACAATGAGCAGTTCTTC.

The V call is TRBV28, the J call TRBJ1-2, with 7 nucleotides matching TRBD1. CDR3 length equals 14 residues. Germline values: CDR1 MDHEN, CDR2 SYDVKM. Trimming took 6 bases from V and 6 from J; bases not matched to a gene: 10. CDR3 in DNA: TGTGCCAGCAGAGGGACAGAAATGGGACATGGCTACACCTTC. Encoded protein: CASRGTEMGHGYTF.

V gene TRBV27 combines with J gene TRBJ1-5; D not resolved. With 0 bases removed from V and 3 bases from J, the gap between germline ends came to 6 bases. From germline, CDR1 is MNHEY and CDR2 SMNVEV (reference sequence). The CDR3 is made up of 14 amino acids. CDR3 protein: CASSLSSFNQPQHF. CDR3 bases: TGTGCCAGCAGTTTATCGAGCTTCAATCAGCCCCAGCATTTT.

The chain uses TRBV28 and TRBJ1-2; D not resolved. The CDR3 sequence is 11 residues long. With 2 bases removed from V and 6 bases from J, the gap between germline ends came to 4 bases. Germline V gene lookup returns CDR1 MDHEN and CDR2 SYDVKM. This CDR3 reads CASSLEDGYTF. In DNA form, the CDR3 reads TGTGCCAGCAGTTTAGAGGATGGCTACACCTTC.

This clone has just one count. The CDR3 DNA sequence: TGCAGCGTTGGGACTAGCGGGATGGTCTCAGATACGCAGTATTTT. This translates into CSVGTSGMVSDTQYF. The rearrangement joins TRBV29-1 to TRBJ2-3; 12 nucleotides agree with TRBD2. Germline V CDR1 and CDR2: SQVTM, ANQGSEA. The CDR3 has 15 amino acids. J was trimmed by 4 bases and V by 4 bases; bases with no gene match: 6.

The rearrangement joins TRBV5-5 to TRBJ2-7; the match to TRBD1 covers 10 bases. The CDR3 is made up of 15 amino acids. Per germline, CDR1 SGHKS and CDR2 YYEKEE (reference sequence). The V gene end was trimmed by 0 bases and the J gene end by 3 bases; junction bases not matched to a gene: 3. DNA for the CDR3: TGTGCCAGCAGCTTGGAAGGGACAGGGGACTACGAGCAGTACTTC. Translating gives CASSLEGTGDYEQYF.

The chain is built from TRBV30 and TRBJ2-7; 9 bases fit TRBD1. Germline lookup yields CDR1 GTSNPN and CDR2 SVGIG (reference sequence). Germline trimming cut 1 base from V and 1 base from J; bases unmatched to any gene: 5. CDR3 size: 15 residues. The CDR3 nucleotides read TGTGCCTGGAGTGAGGGACAGGGACAATCCTACGAGCAGTACTTC. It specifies CAWSEGQGQSYEQYF.

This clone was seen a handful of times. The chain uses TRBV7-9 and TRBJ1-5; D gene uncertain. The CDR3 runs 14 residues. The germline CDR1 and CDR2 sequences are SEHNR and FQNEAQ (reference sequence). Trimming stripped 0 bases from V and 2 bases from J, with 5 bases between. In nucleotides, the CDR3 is TGTGCCAGCAGCTTAGCAACGGGCAATCAGCCCCAGCATTTT. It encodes CASSLATGNQPQHF.

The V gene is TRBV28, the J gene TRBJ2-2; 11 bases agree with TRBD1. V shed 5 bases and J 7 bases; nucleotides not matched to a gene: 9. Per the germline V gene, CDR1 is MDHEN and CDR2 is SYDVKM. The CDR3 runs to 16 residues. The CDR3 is CASSPWTGGRGGELFF. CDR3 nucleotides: TGTGCCAGCAGTCCCTGGACAGGGGGCCGGGGCGGGGAGCTGTTTTTT.

CDR3 region: CASSLMTGPSYEQYF. The CDR3 nucleotides read TGTGCCAGCAGCTTGATGACAGGCCCGTCCTACGAGCAGTACTTC. This chain uses TRBV7-9 with TRBJ2-7, with D possibly being TRBD1 (6 bases). With 3 bases removed from V and 1 base from J, the gap between germline ends came to 13 bases. The V gene's germline CDR1 is SEHNR and CDR2 FQNEAQ (reference sequence). The CDR3 covers 15 residues.

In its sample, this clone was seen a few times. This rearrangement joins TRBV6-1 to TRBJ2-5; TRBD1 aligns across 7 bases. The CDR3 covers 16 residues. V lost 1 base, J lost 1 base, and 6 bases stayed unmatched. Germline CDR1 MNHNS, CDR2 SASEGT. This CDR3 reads CASSEGSGTAQETQYF. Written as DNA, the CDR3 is TGTGCCAGCAGTGAAGGCTCCGGGACAGCCCAAGAGACCCAGTACTTC.

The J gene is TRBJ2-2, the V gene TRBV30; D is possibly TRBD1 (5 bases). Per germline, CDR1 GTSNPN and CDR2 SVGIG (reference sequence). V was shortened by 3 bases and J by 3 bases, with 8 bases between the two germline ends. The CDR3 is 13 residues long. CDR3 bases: TGTGCCTGGAGACAGGACCACACCGGGGAGCTGTTTTTT. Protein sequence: CAWRQDHTGELFF.

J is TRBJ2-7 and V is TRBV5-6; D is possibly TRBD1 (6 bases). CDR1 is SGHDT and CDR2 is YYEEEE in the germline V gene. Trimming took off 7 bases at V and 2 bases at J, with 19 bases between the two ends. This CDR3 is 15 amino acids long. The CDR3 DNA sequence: TGTGCCAGCGGCCAGGGGACGGCCACCCCCTACGAGCAGTACTTC. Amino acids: CASGQGTATPYEQYF.

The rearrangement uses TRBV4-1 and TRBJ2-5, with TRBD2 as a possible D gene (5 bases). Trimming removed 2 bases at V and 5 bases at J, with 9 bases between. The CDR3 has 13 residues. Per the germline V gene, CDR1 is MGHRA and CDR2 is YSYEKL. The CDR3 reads CASSQFTRETQYF. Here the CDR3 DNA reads TGCGCCAGCAGCCAATTCACTAGGGAGACCCAGTACTTC.

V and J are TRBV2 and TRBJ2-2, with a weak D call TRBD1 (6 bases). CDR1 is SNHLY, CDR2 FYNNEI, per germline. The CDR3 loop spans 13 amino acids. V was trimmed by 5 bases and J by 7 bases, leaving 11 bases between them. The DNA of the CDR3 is TGTGCCAGCAGTACTACCAGGGGCGGGGAGCTGTTTTTT. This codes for CASSTTRGGELFF.

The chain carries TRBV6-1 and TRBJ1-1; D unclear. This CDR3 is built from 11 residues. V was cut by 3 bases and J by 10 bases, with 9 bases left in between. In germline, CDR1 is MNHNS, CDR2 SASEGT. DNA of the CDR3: TGTGCCAGCAGTGACCCACCGGGAGCTTTCTTT. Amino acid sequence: CASSDPPGAFF.

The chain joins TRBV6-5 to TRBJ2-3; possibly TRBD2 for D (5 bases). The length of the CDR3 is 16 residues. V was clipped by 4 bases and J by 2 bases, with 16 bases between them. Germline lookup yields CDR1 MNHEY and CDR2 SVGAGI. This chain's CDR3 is CASSSRPGSATDTQYF. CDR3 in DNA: TGTGCCAGCAGTTCCCGCCCGGGATCGGCCACAGATACGCAGTATTTT.

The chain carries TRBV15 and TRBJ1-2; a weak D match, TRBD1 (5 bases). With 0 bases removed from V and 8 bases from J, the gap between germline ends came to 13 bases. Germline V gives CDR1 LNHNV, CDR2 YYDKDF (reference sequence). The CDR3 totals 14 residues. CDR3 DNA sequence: TGTGCCACCAGCAGAGATAGGGCGGGGACGGGCTACACCTTC. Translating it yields CATSRDRAGTGYTF.

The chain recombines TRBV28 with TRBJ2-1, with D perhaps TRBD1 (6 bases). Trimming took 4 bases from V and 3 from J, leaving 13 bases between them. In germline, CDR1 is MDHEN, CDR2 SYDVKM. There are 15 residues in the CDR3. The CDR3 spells CASSSQGLGYNEQFF. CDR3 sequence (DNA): TGTGCCAGCAGTTCCCAGGGGCTCGGCTACAATGAGCAGTTCTTC.

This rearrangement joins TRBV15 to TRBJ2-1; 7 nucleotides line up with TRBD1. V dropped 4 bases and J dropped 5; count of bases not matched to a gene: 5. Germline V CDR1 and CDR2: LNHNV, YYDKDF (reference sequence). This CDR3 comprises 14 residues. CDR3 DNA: TGTGCCACCAGCAAACGGACAGGCAACAATGAGCAGTTCTTC. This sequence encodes CATSKRTGNNEQFF. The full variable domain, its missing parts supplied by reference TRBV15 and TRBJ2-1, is DAMVIQNPRYQVTQFGKPVTLSCSQTLNHNVMYWYQQKSSQAPKLLFHYYDKDFNNEADTPDNFQSRRPNTSFCFLDIRSPGLGDTAMYLCATSKRTGNNEQFFGPGTRLTVL.

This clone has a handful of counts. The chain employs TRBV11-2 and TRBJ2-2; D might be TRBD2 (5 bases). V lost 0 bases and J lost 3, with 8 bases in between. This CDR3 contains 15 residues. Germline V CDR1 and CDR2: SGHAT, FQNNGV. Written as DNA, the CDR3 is TGTGCCAGCAGCTTAGACGGGGTGGACACCGGGGAGCTGTTTTTT. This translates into CASSLDGVDTGELFF. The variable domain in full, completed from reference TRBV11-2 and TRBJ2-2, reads EAGVAQSPRYKIIEKRQSVAFWCNPISGHATLYWYQQILGQGPKLLIQFQNNGVVDDSQLPKDRFSAERLKGVDSTLKIQPAKLEDSAVYLCASSLDGVDTGELFFGEGSRLTVL.

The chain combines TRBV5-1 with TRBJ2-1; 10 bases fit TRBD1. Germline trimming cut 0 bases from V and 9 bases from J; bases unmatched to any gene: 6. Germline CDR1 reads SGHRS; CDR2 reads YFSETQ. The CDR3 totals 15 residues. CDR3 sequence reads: CASSLEGQGNGEQFF. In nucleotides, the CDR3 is TGCGCCAGCAGCTTGGAGGGACAGGGGAACGGTGAGCAGTTCTTC.

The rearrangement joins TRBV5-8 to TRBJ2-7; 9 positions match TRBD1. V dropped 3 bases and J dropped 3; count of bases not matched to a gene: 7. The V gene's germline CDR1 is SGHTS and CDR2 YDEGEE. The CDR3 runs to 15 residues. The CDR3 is CASSSTGTGYYEQYF. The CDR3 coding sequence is TGTGCCAGCAGCTCCACCGGGACAGGGTACTACGAGCAGTACTTC.

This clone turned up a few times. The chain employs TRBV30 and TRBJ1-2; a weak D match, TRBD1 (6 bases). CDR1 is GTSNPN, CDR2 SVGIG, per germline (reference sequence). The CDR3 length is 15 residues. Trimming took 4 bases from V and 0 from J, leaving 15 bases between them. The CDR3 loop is CAWMAQGKTNYGYTF. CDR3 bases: TGTGCCTGGATGGCCCAGGGGAAGACTAACTATGGCTACACCTTC.

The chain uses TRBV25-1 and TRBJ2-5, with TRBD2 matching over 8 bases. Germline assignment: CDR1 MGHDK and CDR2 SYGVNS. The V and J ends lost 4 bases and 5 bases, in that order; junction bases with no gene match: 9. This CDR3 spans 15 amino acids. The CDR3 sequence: CASSVSGGFGETQYF. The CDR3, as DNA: TGTGCCAGCAGTGTGTCGGGAGGGTTCGGTGAGACCCAGTACTTC.

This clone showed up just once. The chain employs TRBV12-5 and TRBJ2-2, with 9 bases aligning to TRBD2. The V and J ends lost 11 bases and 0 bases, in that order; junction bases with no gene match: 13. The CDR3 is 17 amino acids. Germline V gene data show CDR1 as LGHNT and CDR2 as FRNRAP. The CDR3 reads CALGGGGEPTNTGELFF. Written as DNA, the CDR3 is TGTGCTCTCGGGGGCGGGGGGGAACCAACGAACACCGGGGAGCTGTTTTTT.

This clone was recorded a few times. The CDR3 DNA reads TGTGCCAGCGCGAAAAAGACGGGGGGCATGGAGACCCAGTACTTC. Encoded protein: CASAKKTGGMETQYF. This sequence joins TRBV19 and TRBJ2-5, with D possibly matching TRBD2 (7 bases). Trimming removed 9 bases from V and 5 bases from J, with 22 bases in between. From germline, CDR1 is LNHDA and CDR2 SQIVND (reference sequence). CDR3 length equals 15 residues. Combining the CDR3 with reference TRBV19 and TRBJ2-5 gives the whole variable domain DGGITQSPKYLFRKEGQNVTLSCEQNLNHDAMYWYRQDPGQGLRLIYYSQIVNDFQKGDIAEGYSVSREKKESFPLTVTSAQKNPTAFYLCASAKKTGGMETQYFGPGTRLLVL.

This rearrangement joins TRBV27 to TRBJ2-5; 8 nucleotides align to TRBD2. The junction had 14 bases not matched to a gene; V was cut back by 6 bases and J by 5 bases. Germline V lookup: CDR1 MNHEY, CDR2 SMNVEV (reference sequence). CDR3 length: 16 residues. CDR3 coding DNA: TGTGCCAGCAGGGTGGGGCCGGGACTAGGTGTGGAGACCCAGTACTTC. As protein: CASRVGPGLGVETQYF.